Sequencing of this T cell receptor beta chain was carried out in a study of T cells in tuberculosis. Study-wide results and caveats: The TCR-beta difference was not significant; alpha differences partly reflected length.

CDR1 and CDR2 from the germline V gene are SGHRS and YFSETQ. CDR3 length: 15 residues. V trimming: 7 bases; J trimming: 0 bases; junction bases outside the gene matches: 9. About this clone itself: The target antigen is unknown.

The protocol was immunoSEQ multiplex PCR, while the TCRdb copy is restricted to in-frame clones and leaves out a portion. The table has 29,000 or so clones, 92% seen once. Time point denoted: new active TB diagnosis, blood taken before or within 7 days of starting treatment. The sample in question was PBMCs, obtained at tuberculosis diagnosis. This chain joins TRBV5-1 and TRBJ1-2, with TRBD1 matching over 7 bases. This receptor was obtained from an adult with tuberculosis. The CDR3 reads CASWGQGVSNYGYTF. The CDR3 nucleotides read TGCGCCAGCTGGGGCCAGGGGGTCTCTAACTATGGCTACACCTTC.